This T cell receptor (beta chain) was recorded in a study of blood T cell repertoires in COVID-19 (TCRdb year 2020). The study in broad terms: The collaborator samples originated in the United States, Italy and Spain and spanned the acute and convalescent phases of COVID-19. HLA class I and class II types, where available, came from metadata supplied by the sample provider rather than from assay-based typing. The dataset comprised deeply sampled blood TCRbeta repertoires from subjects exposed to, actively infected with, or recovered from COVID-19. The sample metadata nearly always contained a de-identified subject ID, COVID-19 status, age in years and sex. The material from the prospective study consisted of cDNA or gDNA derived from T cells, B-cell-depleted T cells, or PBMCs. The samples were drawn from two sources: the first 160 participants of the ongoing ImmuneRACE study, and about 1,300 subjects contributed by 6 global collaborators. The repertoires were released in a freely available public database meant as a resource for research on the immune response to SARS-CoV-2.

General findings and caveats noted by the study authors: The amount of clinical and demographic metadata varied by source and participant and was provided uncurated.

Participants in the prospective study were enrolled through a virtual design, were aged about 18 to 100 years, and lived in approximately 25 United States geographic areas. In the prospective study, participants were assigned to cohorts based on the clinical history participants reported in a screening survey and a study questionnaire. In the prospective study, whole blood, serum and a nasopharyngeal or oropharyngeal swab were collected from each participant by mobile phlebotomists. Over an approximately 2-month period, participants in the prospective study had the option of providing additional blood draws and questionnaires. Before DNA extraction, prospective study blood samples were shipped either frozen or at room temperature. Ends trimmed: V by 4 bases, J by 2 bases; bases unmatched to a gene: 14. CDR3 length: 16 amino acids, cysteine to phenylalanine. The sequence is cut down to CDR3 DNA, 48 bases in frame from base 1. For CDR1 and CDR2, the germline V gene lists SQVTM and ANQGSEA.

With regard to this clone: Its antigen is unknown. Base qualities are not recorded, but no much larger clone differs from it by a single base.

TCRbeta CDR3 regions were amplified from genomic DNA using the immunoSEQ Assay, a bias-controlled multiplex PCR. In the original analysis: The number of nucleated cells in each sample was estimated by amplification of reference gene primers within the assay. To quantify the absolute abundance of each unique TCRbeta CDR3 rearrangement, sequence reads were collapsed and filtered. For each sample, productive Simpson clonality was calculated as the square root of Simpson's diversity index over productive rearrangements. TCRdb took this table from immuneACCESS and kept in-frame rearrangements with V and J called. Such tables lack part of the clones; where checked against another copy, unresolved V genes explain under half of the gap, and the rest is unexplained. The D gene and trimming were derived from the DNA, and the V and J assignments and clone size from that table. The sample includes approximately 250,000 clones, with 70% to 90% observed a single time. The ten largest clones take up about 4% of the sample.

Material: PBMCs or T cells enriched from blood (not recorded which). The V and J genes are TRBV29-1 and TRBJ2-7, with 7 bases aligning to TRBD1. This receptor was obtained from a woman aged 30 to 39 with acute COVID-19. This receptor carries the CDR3 CSVVGTAQGVPYEQYF. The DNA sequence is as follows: TGCAGCGTTGTCGGGACAGCACAGGGTGTCCCCTACGAGCAGTACTTC.